This T cell receptor beta chain is from a study of blood T cell repertoires in COVID-19. Study-level information: Acute and convalescent COVID-19 samples came from the United States, Italy and Spain. From T cells, B-cell-depleted T cells, or PBMCs came the material, which was cDNA or gDNA.

As handled by the study authors: Amplification of reference gene primers provided the estimated nucleated cell counts. The data were produced by immunoSEQ multiplex PCR, yet TCRdb's version contains in-frame clones alone and is incomplete. The DNA gave D and trimming, while V, J and clone size come from that table. The sample has 120,000 or so clones, 55% to 75% seen once; the top ten hold roughly 2%. This TCR was sampled from a woman aged 70-85 years with acute or convalescent COVID-19. The sequenced material came from peripheral blood.

The CDR3 bases are TGTGCCAGCAGCCCCCAAAACGGCGGGGAATTTAACTATGGCTACACCTTC. It translates to CASSPQNGGEFNYGYTF. The gene calls are TRBV7-6 and TRBJ1-2; D unclear. V was shortened by 5 bases and J by 1 base, with 20 bases between the two germline ends. CDR1 and CDR2 from the germline V gene are SGHVS and FNYEAQ. The CDR3 consists of 17 residues.